The clone carrying this T cell receptor (beta chain) has only a few counts. Antigen: not known. CDR1 and CDR2 (germline): KGHDR, SFDVKD. The V end lost 4 bases, the J end lost 4 bases, and 15 bases lay between the germline ends. The CDR3 totals 15 residues. These data belong to a study of T cell responses to AZD1222 COVID-19 vaccine. Study outcomes and limitations: White British people made up most donors, females outnumbered males, and clonal diversity was possibly underestimated. Rises in breadth and depth of Spike-specific TCRs came after two AZD1222 doses. Reportedly, close to half of spike-specific TCRs are directed against unmutated variant regions.

Profiled with immunoSEQ multiplex PCR; TCRdb holds only in-frame clones, not every one. The table includes 80,000 to 100,000 clones, approximately 85% detected once. The specimen comprised peripheral blood, sampled 28 days after the second AZD1222 dose. The clonotype originates from an adult who received the AZD1222 COVID-19 vaccine. The chain couples TRBV24-1 to TRBJ1-2; the D gene is possibly TRBD1 (5 bases). The CDR3: CATSDPADSFYGYTF. The CDR3 nucleotides read TGTGCCACCAGTGACCCGGCTGACAGTTTCTATGGCTACACCTTC.